This entry features one T cell receptor (beta chain) sequence. The antigen is unknown. These data originate in a study of T cell repertoires in cytomegalovirus infection. Overall study: Through public TCR beta signatures, both CMV infection and matching HLA type were indicated. Study outcomes and limitations: The response measured ex vivo was dominated by TCR beta clonotypes (HLA-C-restricted and CMV-specific). Carriage of CMV together with the relevant HLA was identifiable through cumulative public TCR beta family frequency.

CDR1 SGHKS and CDR2 YYEKEE come from the germline V gene (reference sequence). The CDR3 totals 15 residues. V shed 2 bases and J 6 bases; nucleotides not matched to a gene: 7. TCRdb reanalysed the reads using MiXCR and keeps one entry per CDR3 protein. In the table there are over 450,000 distinct CDR3 sequences, 10% to 12% of which are singletons. The clonotype comes from a human donor in good health (CMV status not recorded). Some clones in this sample may be carry-over from other donors' samples. V usage is TRBV5-5 and J usage is TRBJ2-1; the match to TRBD2 covers 8 bases. Specimen: PBMCs. The chain's CDR3 is CASSFPLAGINEQFF. Here the CDR3 DNA reads TGTGCCAGCAGCTTCCCCCTAGCGGGTATCAATGAGCAGTTCTTC.